The rows below give T cell receptor beta chains drawn from one sample of a study of cytomegalovirus exposure and HLA in healthy donors. Assay used: immunoSEQ multiplex PCR; TCRdb lists only in-frame clones, some missing. The table records around 200,000 clones, about 85% of them present only once. Material: PBMCs. The source is a woman in her forties or fifties in good health and CMV-seropositive. The CDR3 runs from the conserved cysteine through the conserved F or W. A D gene is named only where the DNA matches it firmly. Clone size appears in some rows only: once, few, many, or a class for an expanded clone.

j_call d_call v_call clone_size cdr3_aa cdr3_nt
TRBJ2-2 NA TRBV5-1 NA CASSPRGGGYAGELFF TGCGCCAGCAGCCCGCGGGGAGGGGGATATGCCGGGGAGCTGTTTTTT
TRBJ1-2 TRBD1 TRBV27 NA CASSFGTGNYGYTF TGTGCCAGCAGTTTCGGGACAGGGAACTATGGCTACACCTTC
TRBJ2-1 NA TRBV7-7 NA CASSLDGFAGNEQFF TGTGCCAGCAGCTTAGATGGTTTCGCGGGGAATGAGCAGTTCTTC
TRBJ2-7 NA TRBV4-2 NA CASSQARDSFYEQYF TGTGCCAGCAGCCAAGCGCGGGACAGTTTCTACGAGCAGTACTTC
TRBJ2-3 TRBD2 TRBV7-2 NA CASIRTSGGATDTQYF TGTGCCAGCATCAGGACTAGCGGGGGGGCTACAGATACGCAGTATTTT
TRBJ1-1 TRBD1 TRBV30 NA CAWTSGGWTEAFF TGTGCCTGGACATCAGGGGGTTGGACTGAAGCTTTCTTT
TRBJ1-2 NA TRBV15 NA CATSRVGTSYGYTF TGTGCCACCAGCAGAGTCGGGACAAGCTATGGCTACACCTTC
TRBJ2-1 TRBD2 TRBV14 NA CASSQPGTSFYNEQFF TGTGCCAGCAGCCAGCCCGGGACTAGTTTTTACAATGAGCAGTTCTTC
TRBJ2-3 TRBD1 TRBV7-6 NA CASSPQRTGVPGSQYF TGTGCCAGCAGCCCCCAGCGGACAGGGGTCCCAGGATCGCAGTATTTT
TRBJ2-2 TRBD1 TRBV29-1 NA CSVGQGATGELFF TGCAGCGTTGGTCAGGGGGCCACCGGGGAGCTGTTTTTT
TRBJ1-4 NA TRBV2 NA CASRAQGVEKLFF TGTGCCAGCAGGGCACAGGGTGTTGAAAAACTGTTTTTT
TRBJ2-2 NA TRBV5-1 NA CASSLAGGFLAGELFF TGCGCCAGCAGCTTGGCTGGAGGGTTCCTTGCCGGGGAGCTGTTTTTT
TRBJ2-7 NA TRBV2 NA CASSWTPESYEQYF TGTGCCAGCAGTTGGACTCCGGAAAGCTACGAGCAGTACTTC
TRBJ2-6 NA TRBV19 NA CASSTVLSGANVLTF TGTGCCAGTAGTACGGTACTATCTGGGGCCAACGTCCTGACTTTC
TRBJ2-7 NA TRBV6-5 NA CASSYSGRVAYEQYF TGTGCCAGCAGTTACTCGGGCAGGGTCGCCTACGAGCAGTACTTC
TRBJ1-3 NA TRBV29-1 NA CSGQSRNTIYF TGCAGCGGACAGAGTAGGAACACCATATATTTT
TRBJ2-5 NA TRBV5-4 NA CASSLKTRETQYF TGTGCCAGCAGCTTGAAAACACGAGAGACCCAGTACTTC
TRBJ1-1 TRBD1 TRBV11-2 NA CASTGTGVNTEAFF TGTGCCAGCACCGGGACAGGGGTGAACACTGAAGCTTTCTTT
TRBJ1-5 NA TRBV11-1 NA CASSRDIRQPQHF TGTGCCAGCAGCCGCGACATCCGTCAGCCCCAGCATTTT
TRBJ1-1 NA TRBV10-3 NA CAISESLGRDTEAFF TGTGCCATCAGTGAGTCCTTGGGCAGGGACACTGAAGCTTTCTTT
TRBJ1-1 NA TRBV20-1 few CSARGPGEAFF TGCAGTGCTAGAGGGCCAGGAGAAGCTTTCTTT
TRBJ2-5 NA TRBV5-5 NA CASSLDYRVEETQYF TGTGCCAGCAGCTTGGACTACAGGGTCGAAGAGACCCAGTACTTC
TRBJ2-3 TRBD2 TRBV5-1 NA CASGEGQFADTQYF TGCGCCAGCGGGGAGGGTCAGTTTGCAGATACGCAGTATTTT
TRBJ1-6 NA TRBV7-8 NA CASSLTGGYNSPLHF TGTGCCAGCAGCTTGACAGGAGGTTATAATTCACCCCTCCACTTT
TRBJ2-7 NA TRBV6-5 NA CASMRVAVSYEQYF TGTGCCAGCATGAGGGTAGCGGTCTCCTACGAGCAGTACTTC
TRBJ1-3 NA TRBV19 NA CATRALGNTIYF TGTGCCACACGAGCCCTCGGAAACACCATATATTTT
TRBJ2-2 TRBD2 TRBV29-1 NA CSWREYYTGELFF TGCAGCTGGCGGGAGTATTACACCGGGGAGCTGTTTTTT
TRBJ1-2 NA TRBV11-2 NA CASSLVQGVYGYTF TGTGCCAGCAGCTTAGTACAGGGCGTCTATGGCTACACCTTC
TRBJ1-2 TRBD1 TRBV5-4 NA CASSLVVTGNYGYTF TGTGCCAGCAGCTTGGTTGTGACAGGGAACTATGGCTACACCTTC
TRBJ2-6 NA TRBV10-3 NA CAISKQGSGANVLTF TGTGCCATCAGTAAACAGGGATCTGGGGCCAACGTCCTGACTTTC
TRBJ1-2 NA TRBV18 NA CASSPEYIGGYYGYTF TGTGCCAGCTCACCGGAATACATTGGGGGCTACTATGGCTACACCTTC
TRBJ2-3 TRBD2 TRBV11-2 NA CASSLEVSGGADTQYF TGTGCCAGCAGCTTAGAGGTTAGCGGGGGGGCGGATACGCAGTATTTT
TRBJ2-7 NA TRBV6-5 NA CASSYSNRRPREQYF TGTGCCAGCAGTTACTCGAATAGGCGGCCCCGGGAGCAGTACTTC
TRBJ2-1 NA TRBV10-2 NA CASSQSGNEQFF TGCGCCAGCAGTCAATCAGGCAATGAGCAGTTCTTC
TRBJ1-2 NA TRBV6-1 NA CASSEEYYRYTF TGTGCCAGCAGTGAAGAGTACTATCGCTACACCTTC
TRBJ1-6 NA TRBV5-5 once CASSLLLAAGGSPLHF TGTGCCAGCAGCTTGTTGCTAGCAGCCGGTGGTTCACCCCTCCACTTT
TRBJ2-7 NA TRBV21-1 NA CASSGGKVSFREQYF TGTGCCAGCAGCGGGGGCAAAGTTTCTTTTCGCGAGCAGTACTTC
TRBJ1-1 NA TRBV28 NA CASRRQVNTEAFF TGTGCCAGCAGAAGACAGGTGAACACTGAAGCTTTCTTT
TRBJ2-3 TRBD2 TRBV7-3 NA CASSHRGVSSTDTQYF TGTGCCAGCAGCCACCGGGGGGTTTCTAGCACAGATACGCAGTATTTT
TRBJ2-1 TRBD1 TRBV6-1 once CASSNRDRGYEQFF TGCGCCAGCAGTAACCGTGACAGGGGCTATGAGCAGTTCTTC
TRBJ2-5 NA TRBV11-2 NA CASSFSMETQYF TGTGCCAGCAGCTTCTCTATGGAGACCCAGTACTTC
TRBJ2-3 NA TRBV7-2 NA CASSLGRAGWGTDTQYF TGTGCCAGCAGCTTAGGGAGGGCGGGTTGGGGCACAGATACGCAGTATTTT